The sequence of this TCR beta chain was determined in a study of T-cell memory formation after mild COVID-19. Whole-study results and caveats: The main location of contracting CD4+ clones was CM and EM, and that of contracting CD8+ clones was EMRA. The finding that pre-infection memory included some responding clones suggested that cross-reactive memory joined.

CDR1 WSHSY and CDR2 SAAADI come from the germline V gene. Trimming shortened V by 0 bases and J by 8 bases, and 3 bases separated the two germline ends. This CDR3 is built from 11 residues. TCRdb recomputed calls from the 5' RACE reads with MiXCR, one row per CDR3 protein. The sample shows some 210,000 distinct CDR3 sequences, around 30% of them seen only once. Turning to this clonotype: Its antigen remains unknown.

This chain connects TRBV10-2 to TRBJ2-3; D uncertain. The origin of this receptor is an adult woman who had mild COVID-19 (a few samples of this study predate the infection). Cell type and time point are not known. Sequenced input: PBMCs or a T cell subset sorted from them (not recorded which). CDR3 protein: CASSESGTQYF. CDR3 DNA sequence: TGCGCCAGCAGTGAGTCGGGTACGCAGTATTTT.